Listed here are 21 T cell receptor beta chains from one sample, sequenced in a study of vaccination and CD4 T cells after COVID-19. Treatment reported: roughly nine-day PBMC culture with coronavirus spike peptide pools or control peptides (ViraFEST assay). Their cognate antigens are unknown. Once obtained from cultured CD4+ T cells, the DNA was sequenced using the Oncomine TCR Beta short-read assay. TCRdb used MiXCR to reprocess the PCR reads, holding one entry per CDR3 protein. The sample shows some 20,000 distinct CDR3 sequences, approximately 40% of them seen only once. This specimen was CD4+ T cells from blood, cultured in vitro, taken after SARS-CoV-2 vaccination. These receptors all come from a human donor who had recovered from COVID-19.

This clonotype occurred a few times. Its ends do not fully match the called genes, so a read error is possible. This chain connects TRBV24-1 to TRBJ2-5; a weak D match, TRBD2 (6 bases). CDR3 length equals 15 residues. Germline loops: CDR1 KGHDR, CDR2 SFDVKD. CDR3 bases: TGTGCCATCAGTGAGTCTACGGGAGCGGGAGAGACCCAGTACTTC. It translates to CAISESTGAGETQYF.

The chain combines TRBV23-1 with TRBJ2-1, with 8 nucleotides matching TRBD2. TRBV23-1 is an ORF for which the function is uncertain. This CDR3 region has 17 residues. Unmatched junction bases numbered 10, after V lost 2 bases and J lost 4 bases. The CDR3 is CASSQDATAGAYNEQFF. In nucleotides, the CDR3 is TGCGCCAGCAGTCAAGATGCAACAGCGGGAGCGTACAATGAGCAGTTCTTC.

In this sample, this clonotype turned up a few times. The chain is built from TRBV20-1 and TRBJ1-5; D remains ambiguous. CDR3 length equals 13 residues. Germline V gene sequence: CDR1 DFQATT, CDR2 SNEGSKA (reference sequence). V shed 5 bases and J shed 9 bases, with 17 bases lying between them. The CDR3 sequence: CSAGSQTPGPQHF. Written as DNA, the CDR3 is TGCAGTGCTGGATCACAGACTCCCGGGCCCCAGCATTTT.

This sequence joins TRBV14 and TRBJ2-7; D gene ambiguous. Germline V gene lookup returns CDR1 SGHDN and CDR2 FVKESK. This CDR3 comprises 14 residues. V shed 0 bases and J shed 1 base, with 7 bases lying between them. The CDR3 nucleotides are TGTGCCAGCAGCCAAGATCTGGGTTCCTACGAGCAGTACTTC. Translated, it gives CASSQDLGSYEQYF.

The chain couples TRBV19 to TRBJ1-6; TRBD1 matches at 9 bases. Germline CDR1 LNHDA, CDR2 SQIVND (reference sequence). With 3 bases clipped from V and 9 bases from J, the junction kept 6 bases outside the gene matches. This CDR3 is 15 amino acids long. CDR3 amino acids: CASSIDGTGSSPLHF. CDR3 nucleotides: TGTGCCAGTAGTATTGATGGGACAGGGAGTTCACCCCTCCACTTT.

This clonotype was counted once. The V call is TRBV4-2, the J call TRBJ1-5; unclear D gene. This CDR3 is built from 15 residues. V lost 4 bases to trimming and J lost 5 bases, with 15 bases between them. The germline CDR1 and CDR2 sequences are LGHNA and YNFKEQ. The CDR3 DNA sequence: TGTGCCAGCAGCCCCACTGGCATGACGGATCAGCCCCAGCATTTT. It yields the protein CASSPTGMTDQPQHF.

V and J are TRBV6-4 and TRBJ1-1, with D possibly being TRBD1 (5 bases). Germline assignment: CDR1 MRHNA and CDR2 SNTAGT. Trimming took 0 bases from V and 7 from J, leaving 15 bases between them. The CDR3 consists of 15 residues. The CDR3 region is CASSDSKVQGVEAFF. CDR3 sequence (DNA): TGTGCCAGCAGTGACTCGAAGGTGCAGGGTGTTGAAGCTTTCTTT.

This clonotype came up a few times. CDR3 DNA sequence: TGTGCCAGTAGTATAGGCGAGGGGCGTGTGACCCAGTACTTC. It codes for CASSIGEGRVTQYF. This chain uses TRBV19 with TRBJ2-5; TRBD1 or TRBD2 may be the D gene (5 bases each). The CDR3 spans 14 residues. Trimming removed 1 base from V and 7 bases from J, with 13 bases in between. The germline CDR1 and CDR2 sequences are LNHDA and SQIVND (reference sequence).

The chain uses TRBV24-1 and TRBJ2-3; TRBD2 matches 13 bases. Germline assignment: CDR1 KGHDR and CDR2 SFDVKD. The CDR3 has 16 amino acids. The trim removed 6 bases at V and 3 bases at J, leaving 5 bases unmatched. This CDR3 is CATSPGTSGITDTQYF. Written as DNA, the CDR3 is TGTGCCACCAGTCCCGGGACTAGCGGGATTACAGATACGCAGTATTTT.

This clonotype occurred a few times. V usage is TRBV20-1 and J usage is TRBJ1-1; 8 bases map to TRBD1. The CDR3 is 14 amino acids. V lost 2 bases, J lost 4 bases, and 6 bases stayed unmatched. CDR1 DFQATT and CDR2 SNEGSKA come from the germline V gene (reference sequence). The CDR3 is CSARRQGLGTEAFF. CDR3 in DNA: TGCAGTGCTAGACGACAGGGGCTGGGCACTGAAGCTTTCTTT.

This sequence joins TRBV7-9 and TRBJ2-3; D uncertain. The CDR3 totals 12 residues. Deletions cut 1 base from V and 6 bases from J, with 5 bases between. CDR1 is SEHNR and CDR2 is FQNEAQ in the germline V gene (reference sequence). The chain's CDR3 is CASSLVGDTQYF. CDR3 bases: TGTGCCAGCAGCTTAGTTGGCGATACGCAGTATTTT. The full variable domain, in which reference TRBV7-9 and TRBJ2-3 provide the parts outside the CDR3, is DTGVSQNPRHKITKRGQNVTFRCDPISEHNRLYWYRQTLGQGPEFLTYFQNEAQLEKSRLLSDRFSAERPKGSFSTLEIQRTEQGDSAMYLCASSLVGDTQYFGPGTRLTVL.

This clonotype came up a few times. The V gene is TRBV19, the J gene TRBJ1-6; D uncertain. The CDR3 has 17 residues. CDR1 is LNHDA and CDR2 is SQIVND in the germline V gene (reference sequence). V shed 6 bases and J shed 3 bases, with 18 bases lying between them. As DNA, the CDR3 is TGTGCCAGTAGACAATCCTACAATAGGGACTATAATTCACCCCTCCACTTT. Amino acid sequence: CASRQSYNRDYNSPLHF.

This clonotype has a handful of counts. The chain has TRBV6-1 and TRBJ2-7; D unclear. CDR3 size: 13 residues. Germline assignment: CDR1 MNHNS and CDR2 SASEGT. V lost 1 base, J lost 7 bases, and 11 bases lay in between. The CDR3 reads CASSEGPGGEQYF. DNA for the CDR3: TGTGCCAGCAGTGAAGGTCCCGGTGGGGAGCAGTACTTC.

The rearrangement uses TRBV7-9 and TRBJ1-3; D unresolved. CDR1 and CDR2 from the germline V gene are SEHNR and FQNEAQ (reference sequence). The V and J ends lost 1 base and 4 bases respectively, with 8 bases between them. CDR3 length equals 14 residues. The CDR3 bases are TGTGCCAGCAGCTTAGGAGGTTTCGGAAACACCATATATTTT. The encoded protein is CASSLGGFGNTIYF.

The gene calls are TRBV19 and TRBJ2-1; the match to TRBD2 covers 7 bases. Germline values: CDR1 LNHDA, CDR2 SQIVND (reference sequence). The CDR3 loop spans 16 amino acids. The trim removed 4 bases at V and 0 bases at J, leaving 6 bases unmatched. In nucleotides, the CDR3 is TGTGCCAGTAGTACCCCCGGGAGGAGCTCCTACAATGAGCAGTTCTTC. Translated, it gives CASSTPGRSSYNEQFF.

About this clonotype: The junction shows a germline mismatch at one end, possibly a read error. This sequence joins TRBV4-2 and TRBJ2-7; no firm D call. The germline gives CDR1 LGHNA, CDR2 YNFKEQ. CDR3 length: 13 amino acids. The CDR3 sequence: CASSQVVAGPRVF. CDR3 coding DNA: TGTGCCAGCAGCCAAGTGGTCGCCGGTCCTAGGGTCTTC.

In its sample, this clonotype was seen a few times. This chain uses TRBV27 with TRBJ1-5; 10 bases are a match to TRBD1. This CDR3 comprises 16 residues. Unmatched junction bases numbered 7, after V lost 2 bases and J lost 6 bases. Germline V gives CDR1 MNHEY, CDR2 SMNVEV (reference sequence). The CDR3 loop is CASSLMGTGAGQPQHF. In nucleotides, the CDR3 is TGTGCCAGCAGTTTAATGGGGACAGGGGCCGGTCAGCCCCAGCATTTT.

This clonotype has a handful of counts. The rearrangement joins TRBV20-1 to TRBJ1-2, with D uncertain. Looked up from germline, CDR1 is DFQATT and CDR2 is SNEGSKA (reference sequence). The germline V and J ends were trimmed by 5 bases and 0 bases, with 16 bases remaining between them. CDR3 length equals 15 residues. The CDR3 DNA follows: TGCAGTGCTTTGGATCCCTTGGGAGCTAACTATGGCTACACCTTC. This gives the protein CSALDPLGANYGYTF.

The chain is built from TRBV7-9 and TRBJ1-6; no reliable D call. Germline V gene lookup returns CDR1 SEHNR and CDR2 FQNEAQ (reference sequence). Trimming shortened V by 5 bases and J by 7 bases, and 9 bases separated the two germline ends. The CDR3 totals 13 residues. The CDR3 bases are TGTGCCAGCAGCCACAACCAGAATTCACCCCTCCACTTT. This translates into CASSHNQNSPLHF. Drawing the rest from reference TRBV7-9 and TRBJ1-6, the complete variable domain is DTGVSQNPRHKITKRGQNVTFRCDPISEHNRLYWYRQTLGQGPEFLTYFQNEAQLEKSRLLSDRFSAERPKGSFSTLEIQRTEQGDSAMYLCASSHNQNSPLHFGNGTRLTVT.

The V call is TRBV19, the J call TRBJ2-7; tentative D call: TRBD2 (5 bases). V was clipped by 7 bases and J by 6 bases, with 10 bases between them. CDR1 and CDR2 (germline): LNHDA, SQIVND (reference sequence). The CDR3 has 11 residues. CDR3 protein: CASTGYGEQYF. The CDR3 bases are TGTGCCAGTACGGGGTATGGCGAGCAGTACTTC.

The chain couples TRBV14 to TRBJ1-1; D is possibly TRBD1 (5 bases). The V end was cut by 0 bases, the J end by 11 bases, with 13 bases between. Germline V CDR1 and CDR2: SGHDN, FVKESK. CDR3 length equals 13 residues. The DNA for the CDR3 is TGTGCCAGCAGCCAAGATGGGGGACTAAGTGCTTTCTTT. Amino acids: CASSQDGGLSAFF.